This T cell receptor beta chain emerged from a study of blood T cells in healthy people across ages. Study-wide background: The template switching approach captured approximately one barcoded beta molecule for every two T cells.

Study-wide points: Getting older went along with TCR beta diversity per million T cells dropping roughly linearly. The CMV status of each donor remained undetermined, and this could have confounded shifts in expanded clonotypes.

This clonotype was seen only a few times. Its antigen remains unidentified. The use of a sample-barcoded 5' primer and a J-beta primer mix characterized a second PCR of about 6 to 11 cycles. A template-switch adaptor with 12 random nucleotides tagged each cDNA molecule. MiXCR was run by TCRdb on the 5' RACE reads, yielding one entry per CDR3 protein. The sample contains hundreds of thousands of distinct CDR3 sequences, around 52% of which appear only once. This CDR3 contains 15 residues. V was cut by 1 base and J by 0 bases, with 9 bases left in between. Looked up from germline, CDR1 is PRHDT and CDR2 is FYEKMQ (reference sequence).

The chain combines TRBV13 with TRBJ1-1; no reliable D call. Sequencing input: blood. This sequence was found in a woman at least 80 years old in good health. CDR3 nucleotides: TGTGCCAGCAGCTTAGCCCGGCCATTGAACACTGAAGCTTTCTTT. Translation gives CASSLARPLNTEAFF. Full variable domain (missing parts from reference TRBV13 and TRBJ1-1): AAGVIQSPRHLIKEKRETATLKCYPIPRHDTVYWYQQGPGQDPQFLISFYEKMQSDKGSIPDRFSAQQFSDYHSELNMSSLELGDSALYFCASSLARPLNTEAFFGQGTRLTVV.